This is a list of T cell receptor beta chains from one sample in a study of cytomegalovirus exposure and HLA in healthy donors. The table came from immunoSEQ multiplex PCR; TCRdb's copy has only in-frame clones and leaves some out. This sample carries approximately 160,000 clones, roughly nine tenths of them seen once, and the ten largest clones take roughly 5.8%. Sequenced input: PBMCs. These receptors were taken from a woman in her twenties or thirties in good health and CMV-seronegative. The CDR3 runs from the conserved cysteine through the conserved F or W. The D gene is left open where the match is weak. Not every row has a clone size; where given, it reads once, few, many or a size class.

>-|-|TRBJ1-5|TRBV28
TGTGCCAGCAGTTTAAAGGGATCCAATCAGCCCCAGCATTTT
CASSLKGSNQPQHF
>-|-|TRBJ1-2|TRBV29-1
TGCAGCGTATGGACAGCCGGTGGCTATGGCTACACCTTC
CSVWTAGGYGYTF
>-|-|TRBJ1-4|TRBV6-6
TGTGCCAGCAGTTACGCACAGCAGGAAAAACTGTTTTTT
CASSYAQQEKLFF
>-|-|TRBJ1-1|TRBV7-7
TGTGCTAGCAGCCAGCGGAGGGATACTGAAGCTTTCTTT
CASSQRRDTEAFF
>-|TRBD2|TRBJ2-1|TRBV28
TGTGCCAGCAGCGGGACTAGCGGGAGGGCCGTGGGCTACAATGAGCAGTTCTTC
CASSGTSGRAVGYNEQFF
>-|-|TRBJ2-7|TRBV9
TGTGCCAGCAGCGTCGGTGGGGAGCAGTACTTC
CASSVGGEQYF
>-|TRBD1|TRBJ1-6|TRBV27
TGTGCCAGCAGTTTAACGCCAGGGGGGTCTGATAATTCACCCCTCCACTTT
CASSLTPGGSDNSPLHF
>few|TRBD2|TRBJ2-7|TRBV27
TGTACCAGCGGGACTGATATTTACGAGCAGTACTTC
CTSGTDIYEQYF
>-|TRBD2|TRBJ2-3|TRBV7-9
TGTGCCAGCAGCTTCCGTTCGGAACTAGCGGGCCGCACAGATACGCAGTATTTT
CASSFRSELAGRTDTQYF
>few|-|TRBJ2-1|TRBV5-6
TGTGCCAGCACCACGGCCGGAGAAACTGGCAATGAGCAGTTCTTC
CASTTAGETGNEQFF
>-|TRBD1|TRBJ1-2|TRBV27
TGTGCCAGCAGTTTTCTCCCGACAGGGAACATCTATGGCTACACCTTC
CASSFLPTGNIYGYTF
>-|-|TRBJ1-2|TRBV6-6
TGTGCCAGCCGTACCGGGGGAATTCACTATGGCTACACCTTC
CASRTGGIHYGYTF
>-|-|TRBJ2-1|TRBV25-1
TGTGCCAGCAGTGTAGGGAGCTCCTACAATGAGCAGTTCTTC
CASSVGSSYNEQFF
>-|-|TRBJ1-2|TRBV11-2
TGTGCCAGCAGCTCATCAGGGAATGGCTACACCTTC
CASSSSGNGYTF
>-|-|TRBJ1-3|TRBV6-5
TGTGCCAGCAGCACTGGAAACACCATATATTTT
CASSTGNTIYF
>-|-|TRBJ2-5|TRBV5-1
TGCGCCAGCAGCTCAGCTTATCCCCATACAGTCCAGTACTTC
CASSSAYPHTVQYF
>-|-|TRBJ2-5|TRBV6-1
TGTGCCAGCAGTAAAATGGAGACCCAGTACTTC
CASSKMETQYF
>-|TRBD2|TRBJ2-7|TRBV27
TGTGCCAGCCGACTAGCGGGAGCGTCCTACGAGCAGTACTTC
CASRLAGASYEQYF
>once|TRBD2|TRBJ2-7|TRBV4-3
TGCGCCAGCAGCCAGGGGGGGACCTACGAGCAGTACTTC
CASSQGGTYEQYF
>-|-|TRBJ2-2|TRBV7-8
TGTGCCAGCAGCTTAGGAGGGAGGCGCGACACCGGGGAGCTGTTTTTT
CASSLGGRRDTGELFF
>-|-|TRBJ2-7|TRBV11-2
TGTGCCAGCAGCTTAGGACAGGTCGGCTACGAGCAGTACTTC
CASSLGQVGYEQYF
>-|TRBD2|TRBJ2-3|TRBV7-2
TGTGCCAGCAGCTTAGCTAGCGGGGGCCCCACAGATACGCAGTATTTT
CASSLASGGPTDTQYF
>-|-|TRBJ1-5|TRBV19
TGTGCCAGTAGTATAGGTATTGGCGGACGTCTTAAGGCCCAGCATTTT
CASSIGIGGRLKAQHF
>-|-|TRBJ1-1|TRBV2
TGTGCCAGCAGTGAACCGACGCGGGGGGCGGGGGACACTGAAGCTTTCTTT
CASSEPTRGAGDTEAFF
>-|TRBD1|TRBJ2-1|TRBV5-1
TGCGCCAGCAGCTTAGGGACAGGGGGCTACAATGAGCAGTTCTTC
CASSLGTGGYNEQFF
>-|-|TRBJ1-4|TRBV6-1
TGTGCCAGGCTTAATGAAAAACTGTTTTTT
CARLNEKLFF
>once|TRBD1|TRBJ2-1|TRBV5-8
TGTGCCAGCAGCTTGGGACAGGGGTCCCTCGAGTTCTTC
CASSLGQGSLEFF
>-|-|TRBJ1-2|TRBV5-1
TGCGCCAGCAGCTTAAGGGAGGGAGGCTATGGCTACACCTTC
CASSLREGGYGYTF
>-|TRBD2|TRBJ2-1|TRBV29-1
TGCAGCGCTCCTCCCCTAGCGGGAGGGTACAATGAGCAGTTCTTC
CSAPPLAGGYNEQFF
>-|TRBD1|TRBJ1-2|TRBV28
TGTGCCAGCAGTTTAGCGGGGACAGGGCTTCGTGGGGGCTACACCTTC
CASSLAGTGLRGGYTF
>-|-|TRBJ2-2|TRBV12-5
TGTGCTAGTGGTCTTATGCACGGGGAGCTGTTTTTT
CASGLMHGELFF